This section outlines one T cell receptor (beta chain) sequence together with its context. The data are from a study of blood T cell repertoires in COVID-19. Study-level background: The United States, Italy and Spain provided the acute and convalescent COVID-19 samples.

V was pared by 5 bases and J by 4 bases, with 20 bases between. Germline V gives CDR1 LNHDA, CDR2 SQIVND (reference sequence). This CDR3 has 16 residues. The authors' processing: Reference gene primer amplification in the assay estimated nucleated cell counts. This table comes from immunoSEQ multiplex PCR, and its TCRdb copy is limited to in-frame clones, with some not included. V, J and clone size are those of that table, while D and trimming were read from the DNA. The sample includes approximately 360,000 clones, around 86% of them seen just once. Across 24 US areas, participants ranged in age from 18 to 89 years. Recovered status in Cohort 3 required two negative PCRs, clearance, or symptom resolution.

The rearrangement uses TRBV19 and TRBJ2-5; tentative D call: TRBD2 (6 bases). Sequenced material: PBMCs or T cells enriched from blood (not recorded which). The source is a woman aged 45-65 years who had recovered from COVID-19. The CDR3 loop reads CASSRAGPGARETQYF. CDR3 in DNA: TGTGCCAGTAGTCGCGCCGGTCCGGGAGCAAGAGAGACCCAGTACTTC.